The 18 T cell receptor beta chains listed next were all sequenced from one sample in a study of cytomegalovirus exposure and HLA in healthy donors. The PCR employed 60 Vbeta primers together with 13 Jbeta primers. The protocol was immunoSEQ multiplex PCR, while the TCRdb copy is restricted to in-frame clones and leaves out a portion. Of around 140,000 clones in the sample, 76% were seen once. The sequenced material came from PBMCs. These receptor sequences come from a female donor in good health and CMV-seropositive.

The chain couples TRBV18 to TRBJ1-5, with D perhaps TRBD1 (6 bases). The V gene lost 1 base and the J gene lost 13 bases, with 14 bases spanning the gap. Germline V CDR1 and CDR2: KGHSH, LQKENI. The length of the CDR3 is 13 residues. The CDR3, as DNA: TGTGCCAGCTCACCACTCAATCAGGGGCTTCAGCATTTT. Protein sequence: CASSPLNQGLQHF.

J is TRBJ2-1 and V is TRBV5-1; TRBD2 aligns across 12 bases. Germline trimming cut 4 bases from V and 8 bases from J; bases unmatched to any gene: 7. Looked up from germline, CDR1 is SGHRS and CDR2 is YFSETQ. This CDR3 has 15 residues. The DNA for the CDR3 is TGCGCCAGCAGCCCCCGGACTAGCGGGACCGATGAGCAGTTCTTC. Its translation is CASSPRTSGTDEQFF.

The V gene is TRBV18, the J gene TRBJ2-2, with 8 bases aligning to TRBD1. V dropped 3 bases and J dropped 3; count of bases not matched to a gene: 9. Per the germline V gene, CDR1 is KGHSH and CDR2 is LQKENI. The length of the CDR3 is 17 residues. CDR3 protein: CASSPAGAGGDTGELFF. CDR3 nucleotide sequence: TGTGCCAGCTCACCCGCGGGCGCAGGGGGCGACACCGGGGAGCTGTTTTTT.

This clone occurred a few times. The gene calls are TRBV2 and TRBJ2-1, with TRBD1 matching over 9 bases. The CDR3 totals 14 residues. From germline, CDR1 is SNHLY and CDR2 FYNNEI. The junction had 7 bases not matched to a gene; V was cut back by 6 bases and J by 7 bases. CDR3 sequence (DNA): TGTGCCAGCAGATTCGACAGGGGGATAAATGAGCAGTTCTTC. It yields the protein CASRFDRGINEQFF.

The rearrangement links TRBV2 to TRBJ2-7, with D possibly TRBD1 on 6 matching bases. Looked up from germline, CDR1 is SNHLY and CDR2 is FYNNEI. The ends were cut back, 3 bases at V and 2 bases at J, with 20 bases in the middle. The CDR3 runs 17 residues. In DNA, the CDR3 is TGTGCCAGCAGTGAGAGACCACCAGGGGTGTTTCCCTACGAGCAGTACTTC. It is translated as CASSERPPGVFPYEQYF.

The chain combines TRBV21-1 with TRBJ1-2. TRBV21-1 has pseudogene status. The CDR3 totals 16 residues. CDR3 protein: CASSKLRGLLSYGYTF. CDR3 DNA: TGTGCCAGCAGCAAACTCCGGGGGTTATTATCGTATGGCTACACCTTC.

This chain joins TRBV5-1 and TRBJ2-7, with D maybe TRBD1 (5 bases). This CDR3 comprises 14 residues. Germline CDR1 and CDR2: SGHRS and YFSETQ. Trimming cost V 0 bases and J 2 bases, with 9 bases left between them. The CDR3 sequence is CASSLEQAAYEQYF. DNA for the CDR3: TGCGCCAGCAGCTTGGAACAGGCGGCCTACGAGCAGTACTTC.

The chain has TRBV2 and TRBJ2-1; 11 bases line up with TRBD2. This CDR3 has 17 amino acids. Germline V CDR1 and CDR2: SNHLY, FYNNEI. With 6 bases clipped from V and 2 bases from J, the junction kept 9 bases outside the gene matches. This CDR3 is CASRGLAASGPYNEQFF. CDR3 nucleotide sequence: TGTGCCAGCAGGGGACTAGCGGCAAGTGGCCCCTACAATGAGCAGTTCTTC.

The CDR3 region has the DNA TGCGCCAGCAGCCAAGTCGGACTAGCCCGCAATGAGCAGTTCTTC. This gives the protein CASSQVGLARNEQFF. This chain connects TRBV4-1 to TRBJ2-1; 8 nucleotides align to TRBD2. There are 15 residues in the CDR3. Trimming cost V 1 base and J 6 bases; bases outside gene matches: 5. From germline, CDR1 is MGHRA and CDR2 YSYEKL.

A single count supports this clone. The V and J genes are TRBV27 and TRBJ2-4; D is perhaps TRBD1 (5 bases). CDR1 is MNHEY and CDR2 is SMNVEV in the germline V gene (reference sequence). The CDR3 loop spans 14 amino acids. Trimming took off 2 bases at V and 2 bases at J, with 7 bases between the two ends. The CDR3 loop is CASSLQGTKNIQYF. The CDR3 DNA reads TGTGCCAGCAGTTTACAGGGAACCAAAAACATTCAGTACTTC.

The chain links TRBV29-1 to TRBJ2-3, with D possibly TRBD2 on 5 matching bases. Trimming shortened V by 6 bases and J by 2 bases, and 15 bases separated the two germline ends. Per the germline V gene, CDR1 is SQVTM and CDR2 is ANQGSEA. The CDR3 sequence is 14 residues long. The CDR3 spells CSVPVEDHTDTQYF. The CDR3 DNA is TGCAGCGTCCCGGTGGAGGACCACACAGATACGCAGTATTTT.

This rearrangement joins TRBV5-1 to TRBJ2-1; 11 nucleotides line up with TRBD2. This CDR3 comprises 17 residues. Germline lookup yields CDR1 SGHRS and CDR2 YFSETQ. V lost 1 base to trimming and J lost 3 bases; unmatched junction nucleotides: 6. CDR3 in amino acids: CASSLTSGRSGYNEQFF. The CDR3 bases are TGCGCCAGCAGCTTGACTAGCGGGAGAAGCGGCTACAATGAGCAGTTCTTC.

About this clone itself: One end of the junction varies from germline; a read error may be responsible. The chain uses TRBV7-9 and TRBJ2-3; D is perhaps TRBD2 (5 bases). Germline V gene lookup returns CDR1 SEHNR and CDR2 FQNEAQ (reference sequence). This CDR3 contains 14 residues. The CDR3 sequence: CSSSRQGLADTQYF. The CDR3 bases are TGTTCCAGCAGCCGACAAGGACTGGCAGATACGCAGTATTTT.

The genes are TRBV27 and TRBJ1-2; the match to TRBD1 covers 9 bases. Germline V lookup: CDR1 MNHEY, CDR2 SMNVEV (reference sequence). The CDR3 runs 15 residues. Unmatched junction bases numbered 12, after V lost 6 bases and J lost 7 bases. CDR3 residues: CASSSGTGTRGGYTF. CDR3 in DNA: TGTGCCAGCAGCTCCGGGACAGGGACTCGGGGTGGCTACACCTTC.

V is TRBV7-9 and J is TRBJ1-5, with a tentative D call TRBD1 (5 bases). CDR3 size: 14 residues. V was pared by 2 bases and J by 5 bases, with 10 bases between. Germline V gene lookup returns CDR1 SEHNR and CDR2 FQNEAQ (reference sequence). The CDR3 sequence: CASSLSPGDQPQHF. Written as DNA, the CDR3 is TGTGCCAGCAGCTTATCGCCGGGGGATCAGCCCCAGCATTTT.

V usage is TRBV4-2 and J usage is TRBJ2-1; D possibly corresponds to TRBD2 (5 bases). The germline V gene encodes CDR1 LGHNA and CDR2 YNFKEQ. Deletions cut 4 bases from V and 0 bases from J, with 10 bases between. This CDR3 comprises 15 residues. CDR3 residues: CASSPDSRSYNEQFF. The CDR3 region has the DNA TGTGCCAGCAGCCCGGACTCCCGCTCCTACAATGAGCAGTTCTTC.

In its sample, this clone was seen a few times. This chain uses TRBV19 with TRBJ1-3, with D unclear. This CDR3 has 14 residues. Germline CDR1 reads LNHDA; CDR2 reads SQIVND (reference sequence). Between the trimmed V and J ends, which lost 9 bases and 0 bases, there was a span of 12 bases. As DNA, the CDR3 is TGTGCCAGCGCCACACAGAACTCTGGAAACACCATATATTTT. It encodes CASATQNSGNTIYF.

This sequence joins TRBV28 and TRBJ2-3; 7 bases are shared with TRBD2. This CDR3 spans 14 amino acids. Germline CDR1 and CDR2: MDHEN and SYDVKM. V lost 9 bases, J lost 1 base, and 7 bases stayed unmatched. CDR3 bases: TGTGCCAGTTTACGGGGAGGGGGCACAGATACGCAGTATTTT. Translating gives CASLRGGGTDTQYF.